The present T cell receptor beta chain was sequenced within a study of shared clonotypes between healthy human individuals. As regards this clone: Its antigen is unidentified. The same CDR3 arises from other DNA sequences in this sample as well.

Profiling relied on immunoSEQ multiplex PCR, and the TCRdb table lists in-frame clones only, not all of them. The sample yields about 2.4 million clones, 93% seen once. Among the donors, all were Caucasian adults who lived in Nashville, Tennessee. Naive CD4+ cells were CD45RA-selected; the remaining cells were memory. Germline loops: CDR1 SGHRS, CDR2 YFSETQ. The V and J ends lost 7 bases and 1 base respectively, with 8 bases between them. The CDR3 runs 12 residues. Findings of the study overall: Sorted-subset sequencing, rarefaction showed, was incomplete despite large depth.

The receptor comes from a man aged 18 to 35 in good health. Some clones in this sample may be carry-over from other donors' samples. The V call is TRBV5-1, the J call TRBJ1-1; D unresolved. The sample was naive CD4+ T cells from PBMCs. Described subset: CD45RA+ positively selected. CDR3 bases: TGCGCCAGCGGGTTGGAGAACACTGAAGCTTTCTTT. This codes for CASGLENTEAFF.